This T cell receptor (beta chain) is from a study of shared clonotypes between healthy human individuals. Overall study results and limits: Enrolling few donors narrowed the genetic and exposure-history diversity that was represented.

Trimming cost V 0 bases and J 4 bases, with 15 bases left between them. The CDR3 spans 16 residues. From germline, CDR1 is SGHTA and CDR2 FQGNSA. All donors were healthy HIV-negative adults lacking recent acute infections or vaccinations. Sorted-subset replicate PCR reactions were performed with about 200 ng DNA, corresponding to roughly 30,000 T cell genomes. In the study's own analysis: ImmunoSEQ sequences covered only the junction and lacked quality scores; filtering therefore differed. The method was immunoSEQ multiplex PCR; TCRdb's version includes in-frame clones alone and lacks a portion of them. V and J calls and clone size follow that table, whereas D and trimming were derived from the DNA. The table includes about 960,000 clones, 60% to 85% detected once. This clone was found once. Its antigen is unknown.

This chain joins TRBV7-2 and TRBJ2-5; possibly TRBD1 for D (6 bases). The sample consisted of memory CD4+ T cells sorted from blood. Subset specified: CD45RA-negative fraction. The source is a man between 18 and 35 years old in good health. CDR3 loop: CASSLAGGGYLETQYF. CDR3 sequence (DNA): TGTGCCAGCAGCTTAGCGGGTGGGGGCTACCTAGAGACCCAGTACTTC.